Listed below are T cell receptor beta chains from one sample, sequenced in a study of T cell changes during pregnancy in multiple sclerosis. Data came from immunoSEQ multiplex PCR; TCRdb stores just in-frame clones and leaves some out. The sample holds around 77,000 clones, 90% to 95% seen once. Here the sequenced sample was peripheral blood, taken in the third trimester of pregnancy. These TCRs come from a female donor in good health, enrolled as a control in a pregnancy study. Both conserved end residues are part of each CDR3. The D gene is left open where the match is weak. Rows give clone size only sometimes, using once, few, many, or a class for an expanded clone.

J,V,size,D,DNA,CDR3
TRBJ2-2,TRBV15,NA,NA,TGTGCCACCAGCAGCCTGGGGCATAACACCGGGGAGCTGTTTTTT,CATSSLGHNTGELFF
TRBJ1-2,TRBV19,NA,TRBD1,TGTGCCAGTAGCCCTAAGTACGGGACAGGGGAACATCGCTATGGCTACACCTTC,CASSPKYGTGEHRYGYTF
TRBJ2-5,TRBV6-1,NA,NA,TGTGCCAGCAGGAACAGGGGACTCAGCCAAGAGACCCAGTACTTC,CASRNRGLSQETQYF
TRBJ1-1,TRBV14,NA,TRBD1,TGTGCCAGCAGCCAAACAGGGGGCGAAACTGAAGCTTTCTTT,CASSQTGGETEAFF
TRBJ2-5,TRBV28,NA,TRBD2,TGTGCCAGCAGTTTAATGGCGGGAGGGCCGCGAGAGACCCAGTACTTC,CASSLMAGGPRETQYF
TRBJ2-1,TRBV15,NA,NA,TGTGCCACCAGCAGAACCGGAGGGGGCGGCTCCTACAATGAGCAGTTCTTC,CATSRTGGGGSYNEQFF
TRBJ1-4,TRBV7-2,NA,NA,TGTGCCAGCAGCGGCACCAGAACCATTAATGAAAAACTGTTTTTT,CASSGTRTINEKLFF
TRBJ1-4,TRBV7-9,NA,TRBD1,TGTGCCAGCAGCTTTGACAGGGGGTCTAATGAAAAACTGTTTTTT,CASSFDRGSNEKLFF
TRBJ1-2,TRBV5-1,NA,TRBD1,TGCGCCAGCAGCCAGGACAGGGGGAAGTACAACTATGGCTACACCTTC,CASSQDRGKYNYGYTF
TRBJ2-5,TRBV7-2,NA,NA,TGTGCCAGCAGCTCTGAGGGACACAACCAAGAGACCCAGTACTTC,CASSSEGHNQETQYF
TRBJ2-1,TRBV6-5,NA,TRBD2,TGTGCCAGCAGTTCGGGACTAGCGGGCTACAATGAGCAGTTCTTC,CASSSGLAGYNEQFF
TRBJ2-1,TRBV18,NA,TRBD2,TGTGCCAGCTCACCGAAGCGGGACCCGGCCGATGAGCAGTTCTTC,CASSPKRDPADEQFF
TRBJ1-1,TRBV6-5,NA,NA,TGTGCCAGCAGTGGGGGACTCAAGAACACTGAAGCTTTCTTT,CASSGGLKNTEAFF
TRBJ2-3,TRBV15,NA,TRBD1,TGTGCCACCAGCAGAGATTACAGGGGTTTAGATACGCAGTATTTT,CATSRDYRGLDTQYF
TRBJ1-4,TRBV6-4,NA,NA,TGTGCCAGCAGTGACTCCCCTGTGTTGGAGATCAATGAAAAACTGTTTTTT,CASSDSPVLEINEKLFF
TRBJ1-6,TRBV25-1,NA,TRBD1,TGTGCCAGCAGTGCACAGGGGAGCTCCTATAATTCACCCCTCCACTTT,CASSAQGSSYNSPLHF
TRBJ1-6,TRBV2,NA,NA,TGTGCCAGCAGAGACAGGAGCTCCTATAATTCACCCCTCCACTTT,CASRDRSSYNSPLHF
TRBJ1-3,TRBV30,once,NA,TGTGCCTGGACCAGGGGAAACACCATATATTTT,CAWTRGNTIYF
TRBJ2-7,TRBV11-1,NA,NA,TGTGCCAGCAGCTTACGGGTTAGCGGTGAAACCTACGAGCAGTACTTC,CASSLRVSGETYEQYF
TRBJ2-7,TRBV28,NA,TRBD2,TGTGCCAGCACCCCCGTGTCGCGGGAGGGCTCCCGGGGCTACGAGCAGTACTTC,CASTPVSREGSRGYEQYF
TRBJ2-4,TRBV5-1,NA,NA,TGCGCCAGCAGCTCGGGTCAGGGAATGTACATTCAGTACTTC,CASSSGQGMYIQYF
TRBJ2-5,TRBV18,once,NA,TGTGCCAGCTCACCAGTAGACCCAGGGTTTGGGGAGACCCAGTACTTC,CASSPVDPGFGETQYF
TRBJ1-2,TRBV7-8,NA,TRBD1,TGTGCCAGCAGCTTAGCCTCCAGGGGGAGAGGCTACACCTTC,CASSLASRGRGYTF
TRBJ1-6,TRBV28,NA,TRBD1,TGTGCCAGCAGTTCCCCGGGGGACAGTCTTCCCGGCCCCTTT,CASSSPGDSLPGPF
TRBJ2-7,TRBV5-4,NA,NA,TGTGCCAGCAGCTCAAATCGGGACTTAAAAAATCGCTACGAGCAGTACTTC,CASSSNRDLKNRYEQYF
TRBJ2-1,TRBV4-2,NA,TRBD2,TGTGCCAGCAGCCAAGCCCGGAGGGCTAGCGGATACAATGAGCAGTTCTTC,CASSQARRASGYNEQFF
TRBJ1-6,TRBV7-8,once,NA,TGTGCCAGCAGCTTAGCCCCCGTCAATTCACCCCTCCACTTT,CASSLAPVNSPLHF
TRBJ2-7,TRBV4-2,NA,TRBD2,TGTGCCAGCAGCCAAGATGACCGCGGGGGGGCGTACGAGCAGTACTTC,CASSQDDRGGAYEQYF
TRBJ2-3,TRBV27,NA,TRBD2,TGTGCCAGCAGTCCCTTGTCCAGCGGGAAAATTTCTAGCACAGATACGCAGTATTTT,CASSPLSSGKISSTDTQYF
TRBJ2-3,TRBV6-1,once,NA,TGTGCCAGCAGTGAACGGCGGATGGGCACAGATACGCAGTATTTT,CASSERRMGTDTQYF
TRBJ1-5,TRBV6-1,NA,TRBD1,TGTGCCACCCTCAAGGGGGACAGGGGGAATCAGCCCCAGCATTTT,CATLKGDRGNQPQHF
TRBJ2-5,TRBV18,NA,TRBD2,TGTGCCAGCTCACCACTAGCGGGGGGGCCGGAGACCCAGTACTTC,CASSPLAGGPETQYF
TRBJ1-2,TRBV5-1,NA,NA,TGCGCCAGCAGGGACAATAACTATGGCTACACCTTC,CASRDNNYGYTF
TRBJ1-5,TRBV5-6,NA,NA,TGTGCCAGCAGCTTGGGGTTAGGCAATCAGCCCCAGCATTTT,CASSLGLGNQPQHF
TRBJ2-2,TRBV30,NA,NA,TGTGCCTGGAGGGGAGGAAAGGAGGACACCGGGGAGCTGTTTTTT,CAWRGGKEDTGELFF
TRBJ1-5,TRBV4-3,NA,TRBD1,TGCGCCAGCAGCCAAGAATCCTGGACAGGGGCCCCCAATCAGCCCCAGCATTTT,CASSQESWTGAPNQPQHF
TRBJ1-1,TRBV25-1,few,NA,TGTGCCAGCAGGGAGGGAGGCACTGAAGCTTTCTTT,CASREGGTEAFF
TRBJ2-6,TRBV9,NA,TRBD1,TGTGCCAGCACCGTCGGAGGGGGACAGGGAGCCGGGGCCAACGTCCTGACTTTC,CASTVGGGQGAGANVLTF
TRBJ2-7,TRBV7-2,once,NA,TGTGCCAGCAGCTCGCGAGGAGGAAACTACGAGCAGTACTTC,CASSSRGGNYEQYF
TRBJ2-4,TRBV5-1,NA,NA,TGCGCCAGCAGCTTGGGACGGGACTTATCTTCCATTCAGTACTTC,CASSLGRDLSSIQYF
TRBJ1-3,TRBV18,NA,TRBD1,TGTGCCAGCTCAAGGGACAGTTCTGGAAACACCATATATTTT,CASSRDSSGNTIYF